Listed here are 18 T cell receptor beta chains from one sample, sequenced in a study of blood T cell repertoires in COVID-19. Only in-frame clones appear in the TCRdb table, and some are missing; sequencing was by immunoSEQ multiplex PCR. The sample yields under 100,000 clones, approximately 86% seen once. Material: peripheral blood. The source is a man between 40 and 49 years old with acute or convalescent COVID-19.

CDR3 DNA sequence: TGTGCCAGCAGCTTGCGGGGTGTAAGGATGGGCGAGCAGTACTTC. It translates to CASSLRGVRMGEQYF. The gene calls are TRBV5-6 and TRBJ2-7; D is possibly TRBD2 (5 bases). V shed 1 base and J shed 6 bases, with 17 bases lying between them. This CDR3 has 15 residues. Germline V gene sequence: CDR1 SGHDT, CDR2 YYEEEE.

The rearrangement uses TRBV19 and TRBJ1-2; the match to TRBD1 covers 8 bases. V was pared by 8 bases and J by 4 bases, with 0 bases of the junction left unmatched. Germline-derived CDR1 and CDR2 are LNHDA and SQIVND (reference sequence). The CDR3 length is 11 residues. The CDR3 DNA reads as TGTGCCAGTGGACAGGGCTATGGCTACACCTTC. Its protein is CASGQGYGYTF.

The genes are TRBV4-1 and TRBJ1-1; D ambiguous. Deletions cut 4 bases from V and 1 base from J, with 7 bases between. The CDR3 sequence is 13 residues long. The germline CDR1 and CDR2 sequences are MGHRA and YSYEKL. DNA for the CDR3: TGCGCCAGCAGCCCAACAGCGAACACTGAAGCTTTCTTT. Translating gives CASSPTANTEAFF.

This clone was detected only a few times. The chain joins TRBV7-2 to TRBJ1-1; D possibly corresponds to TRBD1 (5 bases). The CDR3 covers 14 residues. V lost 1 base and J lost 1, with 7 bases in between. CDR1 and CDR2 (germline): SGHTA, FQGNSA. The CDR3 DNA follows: TGTGCCAGCAGCTTAGGACAGAGGAACACTGAAGCTTTCTTT. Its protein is CASSLGQRNTEAFF.

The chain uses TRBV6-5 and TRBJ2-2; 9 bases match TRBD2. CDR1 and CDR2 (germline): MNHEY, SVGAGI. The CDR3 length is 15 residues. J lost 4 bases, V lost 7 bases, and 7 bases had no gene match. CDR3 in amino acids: CASTGGRAPTGELFF. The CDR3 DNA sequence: TGTGCCAGCACGGGCGGGAGGGCCCCCACCGGGGAGCTGTTTTTT.

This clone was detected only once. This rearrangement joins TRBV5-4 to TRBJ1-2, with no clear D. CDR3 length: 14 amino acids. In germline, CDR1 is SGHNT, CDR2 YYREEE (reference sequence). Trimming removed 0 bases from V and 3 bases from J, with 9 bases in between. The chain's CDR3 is CASSLGVEDYGYTF. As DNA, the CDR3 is TGTGCCAGCAGCTTGGGAGTGGAGGACTATGGCTACACCTTC.

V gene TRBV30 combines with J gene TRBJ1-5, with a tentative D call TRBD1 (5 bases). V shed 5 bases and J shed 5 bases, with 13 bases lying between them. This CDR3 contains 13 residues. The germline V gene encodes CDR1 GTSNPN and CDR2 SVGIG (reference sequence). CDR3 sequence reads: CAWDVGGDQPQHF. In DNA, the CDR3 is TGTGCCTGGGACGTGGGGGGGGATCAGCCCCAGCATTTT.

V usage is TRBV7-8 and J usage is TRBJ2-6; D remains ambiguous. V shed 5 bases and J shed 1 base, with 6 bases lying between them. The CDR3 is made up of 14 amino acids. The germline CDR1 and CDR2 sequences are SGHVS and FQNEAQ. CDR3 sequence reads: CASSPHSGANVLTF. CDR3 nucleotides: TGTGCCAGCAGCCCACATTCTGGGGCCAACGTCCTGACTTTC.

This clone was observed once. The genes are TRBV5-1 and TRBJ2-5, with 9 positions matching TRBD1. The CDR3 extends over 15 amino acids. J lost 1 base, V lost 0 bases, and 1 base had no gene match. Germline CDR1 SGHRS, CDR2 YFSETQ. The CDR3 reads CASSLGDRVQETQYF. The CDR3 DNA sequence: TGCGCCAGCAGCTTGGGGGACAGGGTCCAAGAGACCCAGTACTTC.

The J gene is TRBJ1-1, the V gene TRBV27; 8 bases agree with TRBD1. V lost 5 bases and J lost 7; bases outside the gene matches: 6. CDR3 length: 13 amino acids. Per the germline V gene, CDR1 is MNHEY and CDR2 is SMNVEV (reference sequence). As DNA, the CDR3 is TGTGCCAGCAGTCGGACAGGGCAGGGTGAAGCTTTCTTT. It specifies CASSRTGQGEAFF.

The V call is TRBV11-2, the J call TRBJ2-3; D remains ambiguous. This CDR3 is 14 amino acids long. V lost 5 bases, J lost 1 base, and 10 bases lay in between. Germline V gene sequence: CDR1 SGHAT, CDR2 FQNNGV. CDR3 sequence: CASSRRSGTDTQYF. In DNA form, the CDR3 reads TGTGCCAGCAGCCGACGAAGCGGCACAGATACGCAGTATTTT.

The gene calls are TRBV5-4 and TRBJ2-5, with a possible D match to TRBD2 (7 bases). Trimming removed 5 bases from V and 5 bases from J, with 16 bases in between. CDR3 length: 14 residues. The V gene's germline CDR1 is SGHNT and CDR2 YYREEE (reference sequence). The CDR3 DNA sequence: TGTGCCAGCAGAGGATCGGGGAGGGGGGAGACCCAGTACTTC. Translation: CASRGSGRGETQYF.

CDR3 DNA sequence: TGCAGTGCTAGTGGGCAGAACTCCTACAATGAGCAGTTCTTC. Translating gives CSASGQNSYNEQFF. This chain uses TRBV20-1 with TRBJ2-1; D gene ambiguous. V gave up 3 bases and J gave up 0 bases, with 9 bases separating them. The CDR3 is made up of 14 amino acids. CDR1 is DFQATT, CDR2 SNEGSKA, per germline (reference sequence).

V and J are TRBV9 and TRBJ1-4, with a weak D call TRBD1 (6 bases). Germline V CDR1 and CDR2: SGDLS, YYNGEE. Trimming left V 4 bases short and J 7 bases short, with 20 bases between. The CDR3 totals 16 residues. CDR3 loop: CASSRGGPIPTEKLFF. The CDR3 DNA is TGTGCCAGCAGCCGTGGGGGCCCGATTCCGACTGAAAAACTGTTTTTT.

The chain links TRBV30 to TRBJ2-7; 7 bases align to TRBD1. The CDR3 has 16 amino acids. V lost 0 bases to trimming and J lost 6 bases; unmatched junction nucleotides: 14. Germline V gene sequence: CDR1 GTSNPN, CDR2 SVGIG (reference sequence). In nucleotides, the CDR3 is TGTGCCTGGAGTGTCGACAGGGTCGACAGGCGCCTCGAGCAGTACTTC. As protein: CAWSVDRVDRRLEQYF.

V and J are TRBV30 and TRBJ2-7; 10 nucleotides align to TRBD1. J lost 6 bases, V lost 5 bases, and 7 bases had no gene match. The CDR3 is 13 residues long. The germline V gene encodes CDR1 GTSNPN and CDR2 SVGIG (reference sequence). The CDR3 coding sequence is TGTGCCTGGTCGGGACAGGGGCTCGGCGAGCAGTACTTC. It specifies CAWSGQGLGEQYF. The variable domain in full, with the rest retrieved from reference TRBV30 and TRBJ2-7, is SQTIHQWPATLVQPVGSPLSLECTVEGTSNPNLYWYRQAAGRGLQLLFYSVGIGQISSEVPQNLSASRPQDRQFILSSKKLLLSDSGFYLCAWSGQGLGEQYFGPGTRLTVT.

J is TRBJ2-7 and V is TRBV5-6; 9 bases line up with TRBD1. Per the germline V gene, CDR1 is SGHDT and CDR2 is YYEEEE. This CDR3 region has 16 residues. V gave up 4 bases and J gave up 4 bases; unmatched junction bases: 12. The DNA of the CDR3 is TGTGCCAGCAGCCTCGACAGGGGGAATAGCGATTACGAGCAGTACTTC. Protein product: CASSLDRGNSDYEQYF.

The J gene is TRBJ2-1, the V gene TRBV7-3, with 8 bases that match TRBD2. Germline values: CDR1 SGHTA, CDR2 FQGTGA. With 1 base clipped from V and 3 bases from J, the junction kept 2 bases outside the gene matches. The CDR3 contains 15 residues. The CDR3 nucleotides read TGTGCCAGCAGCTTAATTGCGGGGGGCTACAATGAGCAGTTCTTC. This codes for CASSLIAGGYNEQFF. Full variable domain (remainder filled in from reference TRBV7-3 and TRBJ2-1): GAGVSQTPSNKVTEKGKYVELRCDPISGHTALYWYRQSLGQGPEFLIYFQGTGAADDSGLPNDRFFAVRPEGSVSTLKIQRTERGDSAVYLCASSLIAGGYNEQFFGPGTRLTVL.